This passage covers 7 T cell receptor beta chains from one sample sequenced in a study of T cell responses to AZD1222 COVID-19 vaccine (dated by TCRdb to about 2021). Libraries were built with the immunoSEQ multiplex PCR assay. Not all clones reach the TCRdb copy of this immuneACCESS table, which keeps in-frame sequences only. Checked studies attribute under half of the gap to unresolved V genes and leave the rest unexplained. This sample lists over 95,000 clones; about 89% were detected once. Over 3.5% of the sample comes from the top ten. What the time point label conveys for this sample: baseline before first vaccination. The sample was peripheral blood, taken on day 0 of AZD1222 vaccination. These receptors were obtained from an adult in good health.

The rearrangement links TRBV28 to TRBJ2-5; TRBD2 agrees at 8 bases. The CDR3 contains 14 residues. Germline loops: CDR1 MDHEN, CDR2 SYDVKM. V lost 8 bases to trimming and J lost 3 bases; unmatched junction nucleotides: 8. The CDR3 nucleotides read TGTGCCAGCCTCGATCGGGGGGGGAAAGAGACCCAGTACTTC. It encodes CASLDRGGKETQYF.

This chain connects TRBV21-1 to TRBJ1-1; the table's D call, TRBD1, was not checked against the DNA. TRBV21-1 is a listed pseudogene. CDR3 size: 19 residues. CDR3 loop: CASSRPTDRGRLIFTEAFF. Written as DNA, the CDR3 is TGTGCCAGCAGCCGACCAACGGACAGGGGGCGACTCATTTTCACTGAAGCTTTCTTT.

The CDR3 DNA is TGTGCCAGCAGACCAGTACAGGGGGCGACCACCGGGGAGCTGTTTTTT. Its translation is CASRPVQGATTGELFF. The rearrangement links TRBV7-8 to TRBJ2-2; 9 nucleotides match TRBD1. CDR1 and CDR2 (germline): SGHVS, FQNEAQ. J was trimmed by 4 bases and V by 6 bases; bases with no gene match: 9. This CDR3 has 16 amino acids.

This chain connects TRBV10-3 to TRBJ1-1; D ambiguous. Germline CDR1 ENHRY, CDR2 SYGVKD. V gave up 3 bases and J gave up 1 base, with 6 bases separating them. The CDR3 is 13 residues long. The CDR3, as DNA: TGTGCCATCAGTGAAAAGGGGAACACTGAAGCTTTCTTT. Amino acid sequence: CAISEKGNTEAFF.

J is TRBJ1-5 and V is TRBV12-3 or TRBV12-4; no definite D call. Trimming shortened V by 6 bases and J by 5 bases, and 8 bases separated the two germline ends. CDR3 length: 12 amino acids. The CDR3 sequence: CASRFGDQPQHF. The DNA for the CDR3 is TGTGCCAGCAGATTCGGGGATCAGCCCCAGCATTTT.

This chain links TRBV3-1 (or the pseudogene TRBV3-2) with TRBJ2-2; no clear D. Per germline, CDR1 LGHDT and CDR2 YNNKEL (reference sequence). V was trimmed by 2 bases and J by 6 bases, leaving 4 bases between them. This CDR3 is built from 12 residues. The CDR3 is CASSQIPGELFF. The CDR3 region has the DNA TGTGCCAGCAGCCAAATTCCCGGGGAGCTGTTTTTT.

The gene calls are TRBV7-9 and TRBJ2-3; TRBD2 agrees at 9 bases. The CDR3 runs to 16 residues. Germline lookup yields CDR1 SEHNR and CDR2 FQNEAQ (reference sequence). The ends lost 0 bases at V and 1 base at J; junction bases unmatched: 2. The CDR3 coding sequence is TGTGCCAGCAGCTTAGCAGTAGCGGGGGGCACAGATACGCAGTATTTT. This translates into CASSLAVAGGTDTQYF.